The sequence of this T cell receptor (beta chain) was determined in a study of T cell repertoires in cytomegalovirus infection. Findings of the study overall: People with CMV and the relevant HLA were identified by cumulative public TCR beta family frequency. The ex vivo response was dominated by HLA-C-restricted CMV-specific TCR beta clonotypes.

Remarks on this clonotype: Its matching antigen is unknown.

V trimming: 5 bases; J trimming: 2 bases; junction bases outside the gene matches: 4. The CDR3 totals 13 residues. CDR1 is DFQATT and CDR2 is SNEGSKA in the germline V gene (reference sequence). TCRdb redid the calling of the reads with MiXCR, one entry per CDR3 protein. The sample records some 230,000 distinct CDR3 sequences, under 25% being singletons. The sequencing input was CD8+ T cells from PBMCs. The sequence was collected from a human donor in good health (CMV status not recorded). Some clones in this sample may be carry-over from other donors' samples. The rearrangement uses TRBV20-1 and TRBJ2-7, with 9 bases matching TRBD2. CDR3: CSAYSGGTYEQYF. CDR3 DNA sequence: TGCAGTGCTTATAGCGGGGGAACCTACGAGCAGTACTTC.